One and the same sample provided the 26 T cell receptor beta chains below, sequenced in a study of human T cells and chemical hapten exposure. Each CDR3 protein gets one entry after TCRdb re-called the RACE reads with MiXCR. This sample has 40,000 to 45,000 distinct CDR3 sequences; approximately 9% occur once, and the top ten carry approximately 16%. Time point noted: patch test 2, 6 weeks after DPC sensitization. Documented treatment: therapeutic diphenylcyclopropenone sensitization with weekly scalp DPC. The input for sequencing was whole blood, taken in connection with sensitization to the hapten diphenylcyclopropenone (DPC). Receptors originate from a woman in her forties with alopecia areata. Some clones in this sample may be carry-over from other donors' samples.

On this clonotype: This sequence may be a read error, since a much larger clone differs from it by one base. The J gene is TRBJ2-3, the V gene TRBV20-1; TRBD2 aligns across 10 bases. CDR3 length equals 16 residues. Germline V gene sequence: CDR1 DFQATT, CDR2 SNEGSKA (reference sequence). CDR3 region: CCARDVERGGTDTQYF. The CDR3, as DNA: TGCTGTGCTAGAGACGTCGAGCGGGGGGGAACAGATACGCAGTATTTT.

The chain uses TRBV3-1 and TRBJ2-2, with 7 nucleotides matching TRBD2. The trim removed 4 bases at V and 8 bases at J, leaving 10 bases unmatched. Germline values: CDR1 LGHDT, CDR2 YNNKEL (reference sequence). CDR3 length: 15 residues. The CDR3 nucleotides are TGTGCCAGCAGCCCCGGACTAGAAGGAAGGGGGGAGCTGTTTTTT. It codes for CASSPGLEGRGELFF.

This clonotype was observed a few times. The V gene is TRBV5-1, the J gene TRBJ2-1; TRBD1 matches 7 bases. This CDR3 is 15 amino acids long. J was trimmed by 2 bases and V by 0 bases; bases with no gene match: 2. Germline values: CDR1 SGHRS, CDR2 YFSETQ. This chain's CDR3 is CASSLGDRAYNEQFF. The CDR3 DNA is TGCGCCAGCAGCTTGGGAGACAGGGCCTACAATGAGCAGTTCTTC.

This clonotype occurred a few times. The rearrangement joins TRBV2 to TRBJ2-7; the D call may be TRBD1 or TRBD2 (5 bases each). The CDR3 length is 17 residues. The germline V and J ends were trimmed by 0 bases and 0 bases, with 15 bases remaining between them. CDR1 is SNHLY, CDR2 FYNNEI, per germline. The CDR3 region is CASSEALGGRPSYEQYF. The CDR3 DNA reads as TGTGCCAGCAGTGAAGCGCTTGGGGGACGGCCCTCCTACGAGCAGTACTTC.

Notes on this clonotype: A much larger clonotype is one base distant, so this may be a read error. This chain connects TRBV9 to TRBJ1-1; D is uncertain. Germline V gene data show CDR1 as SGDLS and CDR2 as YYNGEE. V dropped 5 bases and J dropped 7 bases, with 15 bases sitting between them. This CDR3 region has 13 residues. CDR3 region: CASSRADVYEAFF. CDR3 bases: TGTGCCAGCAGTAGGGCAGATGTCTATGAAGCTTTCTTT.

CDR3 coding DNA: TGCGCCAGCAGCCAAGTAAGGAGCGCCCGTCTCAATGAGCAGTTCTTC. This translates into CASSQVRSARLNEQFF. The chain recombines TRBV4-1 with TRBJ2-1; D not resolved. V lost 1 base and J 6 bases, leaving 16 bases between the germline ends. The CDR3 is 16 residues long. Germline values: CDR1 MGHRA, CDR2 YSYEKL.

The rearrangement uses TRBV6-5 and TRBJ2-5; 8 bases fit TRBD1. Trimming at V came to 6 bases and at J to 3 bases, leaving 6 bases not matched to a gene. This CDR3 comprises 14 residues. CDR1 is MNHEY, CDR2 SVGAGI, per germline. In DNA form, the CDR3 reads TGTGCCAGCAGCAACCAGGGGGCGAAAGAGACCCAGTACTTC. It is translated as CASSNQGAKETQYF.

This clonotype was seen repeatedly, ten times or more. The chain joins TRBV30 to TRBJ1-5, with D unclear. Germline-derived CDR1 and CDR2 are GTSNPN and SVGIG (reference sequence). Deletions cut 0 bases from V and 2 bases from J, with 5 bases between. This CDR3 comprises 13 residues. The CDR3 here is CAWSVKGNQPQHF. The CDR3, as DNA: TGTGCCTGGAGTGTTAAGGGCAATCAGCCCCAGCATTTT.

At least ten counts were recorded for this clonotype. The CDR3 protein is CASSSLAGAYEQYF. Written as DNA, the CDR3 is TGTGCCAGCAGCTCCTTAGCGGGGGCCTACGAGCAGTACTTC. The chain couples TRBV5-5 to TRBJ2-7; TRBD2 agrees at 9 bases. The J segment lost 2 bases and the V segment lost 3 bases, leaving 3 bases of the junction unmatched. Germline loops: CDR1 SGHKS, CDR2 YYEKEE (reference sequence). The CDR3 has 14 residues.

The rearrangement joins TRBV6-5 to TRBJ2-1, with D possibly matching TRBD1 (5 bases). CDR3 length: 13 amino acids. V shed 3 bases and J shed 6 bases, with 9 bases lying between them. Germline lookup yields CDR1 MNHEY and CDR2 SVGAGI. CDR3: CASSYARANEQFF. The DNA for the CDR3 is TGTGCCAGCAGTTATGCCAGGGCCAATGAGCAGTTCTTC.

This clonotype has a handful of counts. V usage is TRBV7-2 and J usage is TRBJ2-1, with 14 bases matching TRBD2. CDR1 and CDR2 (germline): SGHTA, FQGNSA. Losses at the gene ends were 3 bases for V and 8 bases for J; bases not matched to a gene: 3. The CDR3 runs 15 residues. This chain's CDR3 is CASSFGLAGGDEQFF. CDR3 coding DNA: TGTGCCAGCAGCTTCGGACTAGCGGGGGGTGATGAGCAGTTCTTC.

The sample holds many counts of this clonotype. The chain's CDR3 is CASSRKAGTVMNTEAFF. The CDR3, as DNA: TGTGCCAGCAGCCGGAAGGCCGGGACAGTCATGAACACTGAAGCTTTCTTT. The rearrangement links TRBV3-1 to TRBJ1-1, with TRBD1 matching over 7 bases. Germline V gives CDR1 LGHDT, CDR2 YNNKEL (reference sequence). V lost 4 bases to trimming and J lost 0 bases; unmatched junction nucleotides: 11. This CDR3 has 17 residues.

This clonotype was seen many times. The genes are TRBV15 and TRBJ1-2, with 7 bases identical to TRBD1. V shed 1 base and J 7 bases; nucleotides not matched to a gene: 6. In germline, CDR1 is LNHNV, CDR2 YYDKDF (reference sequence). This CDR3 region has 14 residues. The CDR3 bases are TGTGCCACCAGCAGAGGAGAGGGGGCAGGTGGCTACACCTTC. Translated, it gives CATSRGEGAGGYTF.

Ten or more counts support this clonotype. The chain recombines TRBV27 with TRBJ1-6; D may be TRBD1 (5 bases). Germline-derived CDR1 and CDR2 are MNHEY and SMNVEV (reference sequence). The V gene lost 4 bases and the J gene lost 7 bases, with 17 bases spanning the gap. The CDR3 totals 16 residues. The CDR3 is CASSSGAQGRNSPLHF. Written as DNA, the CDR3 is TGTGCCAGCAGTTCCGGGGCGCAGGGACGGAATTCACCCCTCCACTTT.

There are many counts of this clonotype. The rearrangement uses TRBV7-9 and TRBJ2-7; perhaps TRBD1 as D (6 bases). Deletions cut 5 bases from V and 3 bases from J, with 11 bases between. Germline CDR1 SEHNR, CDR2 FQNEAQ (reference sequence). The CDR3 sequence is 13 residues long. CDR3 bases: TGTGCCAGCAGCCGAGACAGGAGCTACGAGCAGTACTTC. As protein: CASSRDRSYEQYF.

This clonotype has a count of ten or more. V and J are TRBV2 and TRBJ2-3; D may be TRBD2 (5 bases). Germline CDR1 and CDR2: SNHLY and FYNNEI. The CDR3 covers 16 residues. Trimming pared 3 bases from V and 1 base from J, leaving 14 bases between. CDR3 in DNA: TGTGCCAGCAGTGACGCTAGCCCAATACGCACAGATACGCAGTATTTT. As protein: CASSDASPIRTDTQYF.

This clonotype has a handful of counts. V gene TRBV6-6 combines with J gene TRBJ1-1; possible D gene TRBD1, 6 bases. The ends were cut back, 0 bases at V and 4 bases at J, with 9 bases in the middle. This CDR3 comprises 14 residues. Germline V gives CDR1 MNHNY, CDR2 SVGAGI (reference sequence). The CDR3: CASSYSGGPTEAFF. DNA for the CDR3: TGTGCCAGCAGTTACTCTGGGGGGCCCACTGAAGCTTTCTTT.

This clonotype has just a few counts. The chain carries TRBV9 and TRBJ2-2; TRBD1 matches at 7 bases. Trimming at V came to 3 bases and at J to 5 bases, leaving 16 bases not matched to a gene. This CDR3 comprises 18 residues. Germline loops: CDR1 SGDLS, CDR2 YYNGEE. The CDR3 DNA is TGTGCCAGCAGCGACCCACGGACAGGCCTCTTGGGGACCGGGGAGCTGTTTTTT. Amino acids: CASSDPRTGLLGTGELFF.

The J gene is TRBJ2-1, the V gene TRBV9, with TRBD2 identical over 7 bases. The V gene end was trimmed by 4 bases and the J gene end by 3 bases; junction bases not matched to a gene: 10. Germline CDR1 SGDLS, CDR2 YYNGEE. CDR3 size: 16 residues. CDR3 coding DNA: TGTGCCAGCAGCCCGCCGGCTAGCGGAAACTACAATGAGCAGTTCTTC. It is translated as CASSPPASGNYNEQFF. The full variable domain, its missing parts supplied by reference TRBV9 and TRBJ2-1, is DSGVTQTPKHLITATGQRVTLRCSPRSGDLSVYWYQQSLDQGLQFLIQYYNGEERAKGNILERFSAQQFPDLHSELNLSSLELGDSALYFCASSPPASGNYNEQFFGPGTRLTVL.

This clonotype came up many times. The chain uses TRBV3-2 and TRBJ2-1. TRBV3-2 constitutes a pseudogene. This CDR3 is 11 amino acids long. CDR3: CASSDNCGRFF. CDR3 coding DNA: TGTGCCAGCAGTGACAATTGTGGTCGGTTCTTC.

This chain joins TRBV19 and TRBJ1-2, with D possibly TRBD1 on 5 matching bases. This CDR3 spans 16 amino acids. Germline V CDR1 and CDR2: LNHDA, SQIVND (reference sequence). The V end lost 10 bases, the J end lost 8 bases, and 29 bases lay between the germline ends. Here the CDR3 reads CANTAIQVGLGEGYTF. Here the CDR3 DNA reads TGTGCCAATACCGCAATACAGGTGGGCCTCGGTGAGGGCTACACCTTC.

This clonotype was seen more than once but under ten times. The chain uses TRBV18 and TRBJ2-1, with D tentatively TRBD2 (5 bases). This CDR3 spans 16 amino acids. With 0 bases removed from V and 4 bases from J, the gap between germline ends came to 13 bases. Germline V CDR1 and CDR2: KGHSH, LQKENI. DNA for the CDR3: TGTGCCAGCTCACCACCTCAGCGGTTGTGGTACAATGAGCAGTTCTTC. Translation: CASSPPQRLWYNEQFF. The full variable domain, completed using reference TRBV18 and TRBJ2-1, is NAGVMQNPRHLVRRRGQEARLRCSPMKGHSHVYWYRQLPEEGLKFMVYLQKENIIDESGMPKERFSAEFPKEGPSILRIQQVVRGDSAAYFCASSPPQRLWYNEQFFGPGTRLTVL.

At least ten counts were recorded for this clonotype. The chain links TRBV4-2 to TRBJ1-2; D gene ambiguous. Germline V CDR1 and CDR2: LGHNA, YNFKEQ. CDR3 size: 17 residues. Trimming stripped 1 base from V and 0 bases from J, with 15 bases between. Here the CDR3 reads CASSQAAGTETNYGYTF. The CDR3 DNA follows: TGTGCCAGCAGCCAAGCGGCAGGTACGGAGACTAACTATGGCTACACCTTC.

CDR3 DNA: TGTGCCAGCAGTACTAGCGGGGGGCCTCGCTACGAGCAGTACTTC. Its translation: CASSTSGGPRYEQYF. The chain carries TRBV12-3 or TRBV12-4 and TRBJ2-7; 12 bases line up with TRBD2. The ends lost 5 bases at V and 3 bases at J; junction bases unmatched: 5. This CDR3 spans 15 amino acids.

The chain combines TRBV4-1 with TRBJ2-7, with D perhaps assigned TRBD1 or TRBD2 (5 bases each). V was pared by 0 bases and J by 5 bases, with 8 bases between. This CDR3 is 13 amino acids long. Per the germline V gene, CDR1 is MGHRA and CDR2 is YSYEKL. The CDR3 DNA is TGCGCCAGCAGCCAAGATCCGGGGCACGAGCAGTACGTC. The encoded protein is CASSQDPGHEQYV.

This clonotype was counted between two and nine times. The chain carries TRBV28 and TRBJ1-5; the match to TRBD1 covers 10 bases. This CDR3 contains 14 residues. The germline CDR1 and CDR2 sequences are MDHEN and SYDVKM. V dropped 5 bases and J dropped 4; count of bases not matched to a gene: 2. The CDR3 DNA reads TGTGCCAGCAGTGGGGGACAGGGGAATCAGCCCCAGCATTTT. Amino acid sequence: CASSGGQGNQPQHF.